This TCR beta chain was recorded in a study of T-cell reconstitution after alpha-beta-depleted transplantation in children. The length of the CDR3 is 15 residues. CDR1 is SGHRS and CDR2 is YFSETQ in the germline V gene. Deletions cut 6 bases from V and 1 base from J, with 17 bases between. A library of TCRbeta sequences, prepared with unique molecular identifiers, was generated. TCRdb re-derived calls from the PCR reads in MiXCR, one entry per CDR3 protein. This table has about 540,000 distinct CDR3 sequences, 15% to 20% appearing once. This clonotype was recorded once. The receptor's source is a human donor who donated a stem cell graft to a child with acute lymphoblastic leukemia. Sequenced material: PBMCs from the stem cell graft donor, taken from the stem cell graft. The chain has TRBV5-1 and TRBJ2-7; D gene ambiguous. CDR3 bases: TGCGCCAGCACCTCATACGCAGGTTATTCCTACGAGCAGTACTTC. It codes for CASTSYAGYSYEQYF.